Each of the 3 T cell receptor beta chains below was sequenced from the same sample in a study of blood T cells in healthy people across ages. A second PCR of about 6 to 12 cycles used a sample-barcoded 5' primer and a J-beta primer mix. TCRdb re-called the 5' RACE reads through MiXCR, storing one row per CDR3 protein. The data hold 450,000 to 600,000 distinct CDR3 sequences, with around a quarter observed a single time. These same records also appear under a second study, on T cells of mothers and their children.

Sequencing was done on a sample of blood. These receptors were obtained from a boy aged 2 to 10 in good health.

V gene TRBV7-9 combines with J gene TRBJ1-6; tentatively, D is TRBD1 (5 bases). The CDR3 spans 15 residues. The germline CDR1 and CDR2 sequences are SEHNR and FQNEAQ (reference sequence). V lost 1 base to trimming and J lost 7 bases, with 11 bases between them. CDR3 region: CASSLVRGENSPLHF. The CDR3 coding sequence is TGTGCCAGCAGCTTAGTAAGGGGAGAAAATTCACCCCTCCACTTT.

The chain couples TRBV6-6 to TRBJ1-1; tentative D call: TRBD1 (5 bases). CDR3 length: 13 residues. V was clipped by 4 bases and J by 11 bases, with 17 bases between them. In germline, CDR1 is MNHNY, CDR2 SVGAGI (reference sequence). The CDR3 loop reads CASSSLTELSAFF. The CDR3, as DNA: TGTGCCAGCAGTTCCCTGACAGAGCTGAGCGCTTTCTTT.

The J gene is TRBJ2-1, the V gene TRBV24-1, with unresolved D. Looked up from germline, CDR1 is KGHDR and CDR2 is SFDVKD. The germline V and J ends were trimmed by 1 base and 5 bases, with 5 bases remaining between them. The CDR3 has 13 residues. This chain's CDR3 is CATSDLTDNEQFF. The CDR3 DNA sequence: TGTGCCACCAGTGATTTAACAGACAATGAGCAGTTCTTC.